What follows are 5 T cell receptor beta chains derived from one specimen sequenced in a study of cytomegalovirus exposure and HLA in healthy donors. PCR employed 60 Vbeta and 13 Jbeta primers. Assay: immunoSEQ multiplex PCR; the TCRdb copy retains only in-frame clones and omits some. The table for this sample gives roughly 77,000 clones. The sequenced material came from PBMCs. The receptors shown here come from a man aged 30 to 39 in good health and CMV-seronegative.

The chain recombines TRBV5-1 with TRBJ2-7; no firm D call. Germline CDR1 SGHRS, CDR2 YFSETQ. This CDR3 region has 14 residues. V was trimmed by 4 bases and J by 0 bases, leaving 11 bases between them. The CDR3 protein is CASSPYRASYEQYF. The CDR3, as DNA: TGCGCCAGCAGCCCCTACAGAGCCTCCTACGAGCAGTACTTC. Full variable domain (remainder filled in from reference TRBV5-1 and TRBJ2-7): KAGVTQTPRYLIKTRGQQVTLSCSPISGHRSVSWYQQTPGQGLQFLFEYFSETQRNKGNFPGRFSGRQFSNSRSEMNVSTLELGDSALYLCASSPYRASYEQYFGPGTRLTVT.

CDR3: CASSWGQGEAFF. DNA of the CDR3: TGTGCCAGCAGTTGGGGACAGGGAGAAGCTTTCTTT. The rearrangement links TRBV6-6 to TRBJ1-1; TRBD1 aligns across 9 bases. V lost 4 bases to trimming and J lost 8 bases; unmatched junction nucleotides: 2. Germline V gene lookup returns CDR1 MNHNY and CDR2 SVGAGI (reference sequence). This CDR3 region has 12 residues.

The gene calls are TRBV5-6 and TRBJ1-1; D is uncertain. The V and J ends lost 3 bases and 0 bases respectively, with 9 bases between them. CDR3 size: 14 residues. CDR1 and CDR2 from the germline V gene are SGHDT and YYEEEE. The CDR3 nucleotides are TGTGCCAGCAGCTGGACTGGACTGAACACTGAAGCTTTCTTT. This encodes CASSWTGLNTEAFF.

V and J are TRBV5-4 and TRBJ2-1, with 7 bases identical to TRBD1. V lost 6 bases, J lost 7 bases, and 7 bases stayed unmatched. Germline CDR1 SGHNT, CDR2 YYREEE (reference sequence). This CDR3 is 13 amino acids long. CDR3 region: CASNRDRENEQFF. The DNA for the CDR3 is TGTGCCAGCAACCGAGACAGGGAAAATGAGCAGTTCTTC.

The V call is TRBV2, the J call TRBJ1-3; the D is unclear. Germline V lookup: CDR1 SNHLY, CDR2 FYNNEI. The CDR3 contains 14 residues. Trimming took 6 bases from V and 2 from J, leaving 11 bases between them. Here the CDR3 DNA reads TGTGCCAGCAGCTCCAGGATACCTGGAAACACCATATATTTT. Protein: CASSSRIPGNTIYF.